These 4 T cell receptor beta chains originate from one sample sequenced in a study of T cell responses to AZD1222 COVID-19 vaccine. Clones were read by immunoSEQ multiplex PCR, and TCRdb kept only the in-frame ones, dropping some. Of about 130,000 clones listed, about nine tenths were seen once; the top ten hold roughly 6.3%. Sequences were derived from peripheral blood, sampled on day 0 of AZD1222 vaccination. The receptor set was obtained from an adult in good health.

Only a few counts were recorded for this clone. The genes are TRBV6-6 and TRBJ2-4, with TRBD1 identical over 9 bases. The CDR3 is 19 amino acids. Trimming removed 5 bases from V and 0 bases from J; junction bases left unmatched: 14. Per germline, CDR1 MNHNY and CDR2 SVGAGI (reference sequence). CDR3: CASSPHRSGTGLAKNIQYF. The CDR3 DNA reads TGTGCCAGCAGTCCTCACCGATCCGGGACAGGGTTAGCCAAAAACATTCAGTACTTC.

V usage is TRBV4-3 and J usage is TRBJ2-2; unclear D gene. V lost 1 base to trimming and J lost 5 bases, with 8 bases between them. Germline V gene lookup returns CDR1 LGHNA and CDR2 YSLEER. CDR3 size: 14 residues. The CDR3 coding sequence is TGCGCCAGCAGCCAAGGACCTAAAACCGGGGAGCTGTTTTTT. Translated, it gives CASSQGPKTGELFF.

The rearrangement uses TRBV4-3 and TRBJ2-1, with 8 bases identical to TRBD2. Germline lookup yields CDR1 LGHNA and CDR2 YSLEER. V was pared by 0 bases and J by 12 bases, with 13 bases of the junction left unmatched. CDR3 size: 16 residues. CDR3 coding DNA: TGCGCCAGCAGCCAAGATTACGGGGGGGCCGGTGTTGGGCAGTTCTTC. Its translation: CASSQDYGGAGVGQFF.

The chain joins TRBV6-5 to TRBJ1-2; TRBD1 matches 7 bases. CDR1 MNHEY and CDR2 SVGAGI come from the germline V gene. V trimming: 6 bases; J trimming: 8 bases; junction bases outside the gene matches: 9. This CDR3 contains 13 residues. The CDR3 sequence is CASSPTGVVGYTF. CDR3 DNA sequence: TGTGCCAGCAGCCCCACAGGGGTGGTGGGCTACACCTTC.